This TCR beta chain was found in a study of blood T cells in healthy people across ages. Germline CDR1 ENHRY, CDR2 SYGVKD. The CDR3 has 14 residues. J gave up 3 bases and V 4 bases, and 2 bases lay outside the gene matches. A word on this clonotype: Its antigen remains unidentified.

Primers used in a second PCR of roughly 6 to 11 cycles were a sample-barcoded 5' primer and a J-beta primer mix. At least 2.5 million CDR3-containing paired-end reads were obtained per sample. One entry per CDR3 protein results from TCRdb running MiXCR on the 5' RACE reads. The sample consists of under 750,000 distinct CDR3 sequences, around half of them appearing once. Whole-study findings and limits: Changes in expanded clonotypes were possibly confounded, as the CMV status of donors was unknown. With age, beta diversity per million T cells declined roughly linearly, significantly by approximately 40.

This clonotype was obtained from an older man in good health. J is TRBJ1-4 and V is TRBV10-3; 7 bases match TRBD1. Sequencing used blood. CDR3 DNA sequence: TGTGCCATCAGTGCAGGGGGGCCTAATGAAAAACTGTTTTTT. Translating it yields CAISAGGPNEKLFF.